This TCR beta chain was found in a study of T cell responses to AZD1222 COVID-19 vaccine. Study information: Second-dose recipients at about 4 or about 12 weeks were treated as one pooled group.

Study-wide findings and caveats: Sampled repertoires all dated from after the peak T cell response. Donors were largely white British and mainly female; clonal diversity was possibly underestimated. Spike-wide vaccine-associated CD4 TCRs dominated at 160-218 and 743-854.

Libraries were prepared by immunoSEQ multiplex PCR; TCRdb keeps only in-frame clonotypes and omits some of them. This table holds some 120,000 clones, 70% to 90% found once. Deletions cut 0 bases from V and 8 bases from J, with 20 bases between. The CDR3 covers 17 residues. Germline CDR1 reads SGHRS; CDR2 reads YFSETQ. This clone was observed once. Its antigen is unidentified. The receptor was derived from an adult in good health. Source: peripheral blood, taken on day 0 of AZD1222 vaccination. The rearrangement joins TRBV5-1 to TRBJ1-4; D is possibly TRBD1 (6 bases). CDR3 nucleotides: TGCGCCAGCAGCTTGGGCCGGGTAACCCAGGGGAGGGAAAAACTGTTTTTT. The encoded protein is CASSLGRVTQGREKLFF.